This TCR beta chain was sequenced in a study of a mutant IDH1 vaccine in newly diagnosed glioma. Looking at the study overall: Investigators started vaccination 4-6 weeks after radiotherapy alone, or with temozolomide cycles. Treated patients had a mean age of roughly 40 years and an approximately 62% male, around 38% female split.

Time point denoted: week 11, during vaccination. Doses consisted of 300 ug of mutant IDH1 20-mer peptide each, paired with topical imiquimod. Regarding this clone: The antigen is undetermined.

Using immunoSEQ multiplex PCR, the repertoire was profiled, and TCRdb retains in-frame clones only, with some absent. Of 100,000 to 150,000 clones in the sample, around four fifths were seen once. Material: PBMCs, obtained from a glioma patient whose treatment included an IDH1 peptide vaccine. The TCR was taken from a man between 35 and 55 years old with glioma.

Here the CDR3 DNA reads TGCGCCAGCAGCCAAGACGGGGCAGATACGCAGTATTTT. Protein product: CASSQDGADTQYF. The V gene is TRBV4-3, the J gene TRBJ2-3, with D tentatively TRBD2 (5 bases). Germline V lookup: CDR1 LGHNA, CDR2 YSLEER. Between the trimmed V and J ends, which lost 0 bases and 4 bases, there was a span of 5 bases. CDR3 size: 13 residues.